This TCR beta chain was found in a study of cytomegalovirus exposure and HLA in healthy donors. Study context: Genotyping of 400 or so donors showed that over 80% belonged to the Caucasian-associated ancestry cluster. Overall study results and limits: Follow-up analysis later connected one missense variant in DCLRE1C with trimming of TCR beta V- and J-genes.

It was with 60 Vbeta and 13 Jbeta primers that the PCR ran. Data came from immunoSEQ multiplex PCR; TCRdb stores just in-frame clones and leaves some out. This sample has 150,000 or so clones, with about four fifths found just once. Regarding this clone: No antigen is known for it.

Trimming took 6 bases from V and 0 from J, leaving 8 bases between them. The germline V gene has CDR1 LNHNV and CDR2 YYDKDF (reference sequence). The CDR3 totals 14 residues. The sequencing sample was made of PBMCs. This sequence joins TRBV15 and TRBJ2-2; no clear D gene. This TCR was sampled from a male donor in good health and CMV-seropositive. CDR3 loop: CATRSTANTGELFF. As DNA, the CDR3 is TGTGCCACCAGAAGTACGGCGAACACCGGGGAGCTGTTTTTT.